This TCR beta chain was captured by sequencing in a study of metastatic and nonmetastatic thyroid tumors. Study summary: It was across blood and tumor or nodule tissue from malignant and benign thyroid patients that repertoires were compared.

CDR1 is DFQATT and CDR2 is SNEGSKA in the germline V gene (reference sequence). There are 11 residues in the CDR3. The V and J ends lost 6 bases and 5 bases respectively, with 11 bases between them. Whole-study findings and limits: Relative to benign nodules, malignant thyroid tumors were reportedly characterized by significantly elevated TCR beta diversity in blood and tumor.

Thyroid surgery had not been preceded by any treatment in any patient. In the original processing: Clinicopathological groups of papillary thyroid cancer showed CDR3 differences that were used to build a distant-metastasis classifier. MiXCR re-clonotyped the PCR reads for TCRdb. The V and J calls and clone size come from TCRdb's table, not from the authors' own analysis. The sample yields about 15,000 clones, around a third seen once. In this sample, this clone turned up many times. Its specificity is unknown. The sequencing sample was made of tumor tissue. This clonotype was obtained from a male donor with papillary thyroid cancer or a benign thyroid nodule (not recorded which). Some clones in this sample may be carry-over from other donors' samples. V usage is TRBV20-1 and J usage is TRBJ2-7; D is uncertain. The CDR3 bases are TGCAGTGCCAAGAGAACCGACGAGCAGTACTTC. Protein: CSAKRTDEQYF.